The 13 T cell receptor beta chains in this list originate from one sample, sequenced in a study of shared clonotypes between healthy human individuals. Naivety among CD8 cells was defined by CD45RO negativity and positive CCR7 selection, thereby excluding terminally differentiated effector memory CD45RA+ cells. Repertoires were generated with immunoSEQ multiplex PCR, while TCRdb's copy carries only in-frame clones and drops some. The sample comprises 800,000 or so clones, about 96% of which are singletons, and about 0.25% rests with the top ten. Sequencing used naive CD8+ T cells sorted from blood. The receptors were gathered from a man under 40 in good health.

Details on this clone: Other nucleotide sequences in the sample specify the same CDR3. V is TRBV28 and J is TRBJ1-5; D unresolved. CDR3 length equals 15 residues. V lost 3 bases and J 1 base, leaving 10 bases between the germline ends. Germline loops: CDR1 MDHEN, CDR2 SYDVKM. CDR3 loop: CASSLFGQSNQPQHF. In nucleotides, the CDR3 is TGTGCCAGCAGTTTGTTTGGTCAAAGCAATCAGCCCCAGCATTTT. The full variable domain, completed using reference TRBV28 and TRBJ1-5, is DVKVTQSSRYLVKRTGEKVFLECVQDMDHENMFWYRQDPGLGLRLIYFSYDVKMKEKGDIPEGYSVSREKKERFSLILESASTNQTSMYLCASSLFGQSNQPQHFGDGTRLSIL.

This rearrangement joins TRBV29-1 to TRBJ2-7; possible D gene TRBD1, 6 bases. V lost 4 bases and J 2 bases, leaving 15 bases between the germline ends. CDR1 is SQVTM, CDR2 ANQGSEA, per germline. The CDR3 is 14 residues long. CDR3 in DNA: TGCAGCGTTGGGCGCAGGGACACAACCTACGAGCAGTACTTC. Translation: CSVGRRDTTYEQYF.

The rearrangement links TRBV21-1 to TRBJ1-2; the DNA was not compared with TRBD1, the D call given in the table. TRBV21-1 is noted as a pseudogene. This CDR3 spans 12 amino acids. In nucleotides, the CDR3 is TGTGCCAGCAACGACAGGGCGGGCGGCTACACCTTC. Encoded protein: CASNDRAGGYTF.

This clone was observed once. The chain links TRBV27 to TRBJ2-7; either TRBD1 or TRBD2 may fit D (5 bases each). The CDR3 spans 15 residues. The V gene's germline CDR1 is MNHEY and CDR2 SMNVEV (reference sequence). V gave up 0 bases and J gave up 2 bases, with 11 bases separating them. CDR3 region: CASSLSAGATYEQYF. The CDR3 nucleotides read TGTGCCAGCAGTTTATCGGCCGGGGCCACCTACGAGCAGTACTTC.

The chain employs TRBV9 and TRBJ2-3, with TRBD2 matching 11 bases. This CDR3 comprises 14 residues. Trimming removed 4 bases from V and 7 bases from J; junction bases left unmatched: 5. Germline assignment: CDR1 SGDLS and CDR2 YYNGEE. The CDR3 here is CASSQTSGEHTQYF. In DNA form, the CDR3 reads TGTGCCAGCAGCCAGACTAGCGGGGAGCATACGCAGTATTTT.

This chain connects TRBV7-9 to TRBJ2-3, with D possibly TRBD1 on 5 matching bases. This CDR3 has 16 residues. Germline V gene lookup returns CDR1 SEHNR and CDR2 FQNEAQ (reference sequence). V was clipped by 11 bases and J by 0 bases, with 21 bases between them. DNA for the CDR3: TGTGCCCCCGGCAGGGCAGAATTTAATAGCACAGATACGCAGTATTTT. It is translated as CAPGRAEFNSTDTQYF.

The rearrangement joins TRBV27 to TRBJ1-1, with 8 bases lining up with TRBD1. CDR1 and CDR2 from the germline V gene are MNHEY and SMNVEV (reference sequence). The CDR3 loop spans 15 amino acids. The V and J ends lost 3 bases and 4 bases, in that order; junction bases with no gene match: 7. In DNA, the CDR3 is TGTGCCAGCAGTTTCGGCCGGACAGGGAGCACTGAAGCTTTCTTT. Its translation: CASSFGRTGSTEAFF.

In nucleotides, the CDR3 is TGTGCCAGCAGTGATCAGGGCGGCACTGAAGCTTTCTTT. Residues: CASSDQGGTEAFF. The genes are TRBV6-1 and TRBJ1-1, with a tentative D call TRBD1 (5 bases). The length of the CDR3 is 13 residues. Deletions cut 3 bases from V and 4 bases from J, with 9 bases between. Germline V gene sequence: CDR1 MNHNS, CDR2 SASEGT.

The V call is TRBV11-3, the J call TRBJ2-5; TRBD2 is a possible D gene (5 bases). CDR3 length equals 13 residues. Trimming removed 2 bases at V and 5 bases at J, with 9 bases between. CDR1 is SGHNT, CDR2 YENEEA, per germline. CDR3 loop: CASSLLGGETQYF. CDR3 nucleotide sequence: TGTGCCAGCAGCTTACTCGGCGGGGAGACCCAGTACTTC.

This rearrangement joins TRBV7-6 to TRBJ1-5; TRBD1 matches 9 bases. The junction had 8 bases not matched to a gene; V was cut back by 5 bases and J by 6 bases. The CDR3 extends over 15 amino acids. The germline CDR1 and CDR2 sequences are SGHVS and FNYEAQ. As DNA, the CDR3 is TGTGCCAGCAGCCTTTCACAGGGGGCGGGTCAGCCCCAGCATTTT. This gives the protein CASSLSQGAGQPQHF.

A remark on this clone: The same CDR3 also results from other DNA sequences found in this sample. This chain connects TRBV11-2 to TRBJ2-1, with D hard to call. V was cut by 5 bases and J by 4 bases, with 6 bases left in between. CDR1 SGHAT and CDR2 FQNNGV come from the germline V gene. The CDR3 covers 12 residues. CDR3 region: CASSPRYNEQFF. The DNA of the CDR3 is TGTGCCAGCAGCCCCCGTTACAATGAGCAGTTCTTC.

CDR3 sequence reads: CASSVDFEEHPANTGELFF. The CDR3 region has the DNA TGTGCCAGCAGCGTAGATTTCGAGGAACACCCCGCGAACACCGGGGAGCTGTTTTTT. The chain recombines TRBV9 with TRBJ2-2; D call uncertain. The CDR3 sequence is 19 residues long. V gave up 0 bases and J gave up 0 bases, with 18 bases separating them. Germline V CDR1 and CDR2: SGDLS, YYNGEE.

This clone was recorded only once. CDR3 residues: CASNGPTPDEQFF. CDR3 DNA: TGTGCCAGCAACGGTCCAACTCCGGATGAGCAGTTCTTC. The genes are TRBV6-5 and TRBJ2-1; D uncertain. The CDR3 is 13 amino acids. CDR1 is MNHEY and CDR2 is SVGAGI in the germline V gene. Trimming shortened V by 7 bases and J by 8 bases, and 15 bases separated the two germline ends.